This entry lists 11 T cell receptor beta chains sequenced from one sample in a study of CD8+ T cells in alopecia areata. The authors extracted RNA and reverse transcribed it into cDNA as the sequencing template. The protocol was immunoSEQ multiplex PCR, while the TCRdb copy is restricted to in-frame clones and leaves out a portion. Of 140,000 to 150,000 clones listed, 51% are singletons. The sample in question was CD4+ T cells sorted from blood, obtained at week 0. The receptors derive from a human donor with alopecia areata.

The V and J genes are TRBV9 and TRBJ1-1; TRBD1 matches at 7 bases. The V gene's germline CDR1 is SGDLS and CDR2 YYNGEE. The CDR3 contains 14 residues. V trimming: 3 bases; J trimming: 6 bases; junction bases outside the gene matches: 8. CDR3 nucleotides: TGTGCCAGCAGCGGAGGACAGGTGCCCGCTGAAGCTTTCTTT. Its protein product is CASSGGQVPAEAFF.

This clone was counted only a few times. The chain links TRBV14 to TRBJ2-7; 7 nucleotides align to TRBD1. The CDR3 is 15 residues long. Looked up from germline, CDR1 is SGHDN and CDR2 is FVKESK. V lost 0 bases and J lost 3; bases outside the gene matches: 5. CDR3 nucleotide sequence: TGTGCCAGCAGCCAAGATCTAAACAGGGGCTACGAGCAGTACTTC. Translated, it gives CASSQDLNRGYEQYF. The complete variable domain, with remaining parts taken from reference TRBV14 and TRBJ2-7, reads EAGVTQFPSHSVIEKGQTVTLRCDPISGHDNLYWYRRVMGKEIKFLLHFVKESKQDESGMPNNRFLAERTGGTYSTLKVQPAELEDSGVYFCASSQDLNRGYEQYFGPGTRLTVT.

The chain links TRBV30 to TRBJ2-1; TRBD2 matches at 11 bases. V dropped 3 bases and J dropped 6; count of bases not matched to a gene: 7. In germline, CDR1 is GTSNPN, CDR2 SVGIG (reference sequence). This CDR3 has 15 amino acids. The CDR3 DNA follows: TGTGCCTGGAGGGCTAGCGGGAGGACGATCAATGAGCAGTTCTTC. Protein sequence: CAWRASGRTINEQFF.

The V gene is TRBV5-4, the J gene TRBJ2-5, with TRBD1 identical over 8 bases. Germline V gives CDR1 SGHNT, CDR2 YYREEE (reference sequence). V was clipped by 1 base and J by 4 bases; unmatched bases: 6. This CDR3 has 15 amino acids. In DNA form, the CDR3 reads TGTGCCAGCAGCTTGAAGCAGGGGGCAGGAGAGACCCAGTACTTC. Translated: CASSLKQGAGETQYF.

This clone has more than one count but fewer than ten. The rearrangement joins TRBV6-6 to TRBJ1-1; 10 bases line up with TRBD1. Germline-derived CDR1 and CDR2 are MNHNY and SVGAGI (reference sequence). Germline trimming cut 0 bases from V and 1 base from J; bases unmatched to any gene: 2. This CDR3 is built from 16 residues. CDR3 sequence reads: CASSYSRDRGNTEAFF. In DNA form, the CDR3 reads TGTGCCAGCAGTTACTCGAGGGACAGGGGGAACACTGAAGCTTTCTTT.

Only a few counts were recorded for this clone. The chain recombines TRBV28 with TRBJ2-7, with D tentatively TRBD1 (6 bases). This CDR3 region has 14 residues. Trimming shortened V by 6 bases and J by 4 bases, and 16 bases separated the two germline ends. Germline CDR1 and CDR2: MDHEN and SYDVKM. CDR3: CASSRQDILYEQYF. Here the CDR3 DNA reads TGTGCCAGCAGCCGACAGGACATTCTTTACGAGCAGTACTTC. Supplemented by reference TRBV28 and TRBJ2-7, the full variable domain reads DVKVTQSSRYLVKRTGEKVFLECVQDMDHENMFWYRQDPGLGLRLIYFSYDVKMKEKGDIPEGYSVSREKKERFSLILESASTNQTSMYLCASSRQDILYEQYFGPGTRLTVT.

The chain employs TRBV28 and TRBJ1-2; weak D call: TRBD1 (6 bases). V lost 2 bases and J lost 0, with 7 bases in between. CDR3 length: 14 residues. Germline V gene data show CDR1 as MDHEN and CDR2 as SYDVKM. CDR3 protein: CASSLTGPNYGYTF. The CDR3 bases are TGTGCCAGCAGTTTAACAGGGCCTAACTATGGCTACACCTTC.

The chain has TRBV30 and TRBJ2-1, with D unclear. CDR3 size: 12 residues. V was clipped by 3 bases and J by 10 bases, with 13 bases between them. Germline values: CDR1 GTSNPN, CDR2 SVGIG (reference sequence). CDR3 DNA sequence: TGTGCCTGGAGCCGCCAGTACCTGGAGCAGTTCTTC. Translated, it gives CAWSRQYLEQFF.

V and J are TRBV9 and TRBJ2-3, with D perhaps TRBD2 (5 bases). Per the germline V gene, CDR1 is SGDLS and CDR2 is YYNGEE. This CDR3 contains 16 residues. With 0 bases removed from V and 2 bases from J, the gap between germline ends came to 13 bases. The CDR3 region has the DNA TGTGCCAGCAGCGTAGAAGTGGACTTAAACACAGATACGCAGTATTTT. Residues: CASSVEVDLNTDTQYF.

DNA for the CDR3: TGCGCCAGCAGCCAAGACGGGTACCAAGAGACCCAGTACTTC. Protein: CASSQDGYQETQYF. The chain joins TRBV4-1 to TRBJ2-5; D is ambiguous. The CDR3 extends over 14 amino acids. Trimming left V 0 bases short and J 0 bases short, with 5 bases between. Germline V gene lookup returns CDR1 MGHRA and CDR2 YSYEKL.

The CDR3 protein is CAGETLSSYEQYF. As DNA, the CDR3 is TGTGCCGGCGAAACCTTGAGCTCCTACGAGCAGTACTTC. V gene TRBV30 combines with J gene TRBJ2-7; D uncertain. CDR3 size: 13 residues. V was trimmed by 8 bases and J by 0 bases, leaving 14 bases between them. Germline V gene lookup returns CDR1 GTSNPN and CDR2 SVGIG (reference sequence).